These 15 T cell receptor beta chains share one sample of origin, sequenced in a study of immunodeficiency (dated by TCRdb to the late 2010s). Libraries were prepared through the immunoSEQ multiplex PCR assay. In its TCRdb copy, this immuneACCESS table keeps in-frame sequences only and misses some clones. Where compared with another copy, unresolved V genes explain less than half of these, and the others have no known cause. A total of roughly 3,400 clones appear in this sample, 70% to 90% of them only once. The ten largest account for approximately 12% of the sample. Material: CD8+ T cells from blood. All receptors derive from a human donor in good health.

This rearrangement joins TRBV27 to TRBJ2-3; possible D gene TRBD1, 5 bases. The CDR3 sequence is 14 residues long. V was pared by 4 bases and J by 2 bases, with 10 bases between. CDR1 and CDR2 (germline): MNHEY, SMNVEV (reference sequence). The CDR3: CASSSRGSTDTQYF. As DNA, the CDR3 is TGTGCCAGCAGTTCAAGGGGATCCACAGATACGCAGTATTTT.

V gene TRBV6-5 combines with J gene TRBJ2-7; 10 nucleotides align to TRBD1. Looked up from germline, CDR1 is MNHEY and CDR2 is SVGAGI. The J segment lost 4 bases and the V segment lost 5 bases, leaving 8 bases of the junction unmatched. The CDR3 extends over 15 amino acids. For the CDR3, the DNA is TGTGCCAGCAGTCCCCGGGACAGGGGTTGGTACGAGCAGTACTTC. Its protein product is CASSPRDRGWYEQYF.

The chain couples TRBV5-1 to TRBJ2-1; possibly TRBD1 or TRBD2 for D (5 bases each). The CDR3 has 15 amino acids. V gave up 4 bases and J gave up 1 base, with 12 bases separating them. In germline, CDR1 is SGHRS, CDR2 YFSETQ. The CDR3 DNA reads as TGCGCCAGCAGCGGAGCTTGGGGGTCCTACAATGAGCAGTTCTTC. It encodes CASSGAWGSYNEQFF.

The rearrangement joins TRBV30 to TRBJ2-6; D remains unclear. CDR1 and CDR2 (germline): GTSNPN, SVGIG (reference sequence). The CDR3 extends over 16 amino acids. Trimming removed 1 base from V and 2 bases from J, with 12 bases in between. CDR3 bases: TGTGCCTGGAGTGACCCGGACCGCCCTGGGGCCAACGTCCTGACTTTC. It translates to CAWSDPDRPGANVLTF.

This clone was seen only once. The CDR3 DNA is TGTGCCAGTAGCAAGGACCAGGGATATGGCTACACCTTC. The encoded protein is CASSKDQGYGYTF. The chain has TRBV19 and TRBJ1-2; possible D gene TRBD1, 5 bases. Per the germline V gene, CDR1 is LNHDA and CDR2 is SQIVND (reference sequence). This CDR3 region has 13 residues. The V gene lost 6 bases and the J gene lost 5 bases, with 13 bases spanning the gap.

The chain has TRBV6-4 and TRBJ2-3; 7 nucleotides align to TRBD1. Germline V lookup: CDR1 MRHNA, CDR2 SNTAGT. Trimming removed 5 bases from V and 3 bases from J; junction bases left unmatched: 5. The CDR3 contains 14 residues. The CDR3 nucleotides are TGTGCCAGCAGTCAAGGGGGCGCGACAGATACGCAGTATTTT. It codes for CASSQGGATDTQYF.

This clone was detected only once. V is TRBV9 and J is TRBJ2-3; D is undetermined. Trimming cost V 4 bases and J 1 base, with 13 bases left between them. The CDR3 is made up of 15 amino acids. Germline CDR1 and CDR2: SGDLS and YYNGEE. CDR3 bases: TGTGCCAGCAGCTTCTCGGCGGAACGCACAGATACGCAGTATTTT. Its protein is CASSFSAERTDTQYF.

V usage is TRBV7-9 and J usage is TRBJ2-7; 9 nucleotides line up with TRBD2. The CDR3 is 17 amino acids. The V and J ends lost 5 bases and 5 bases, in that order; junction bases with no gene match: 16. Germline values: CDR1 SEHNR, CDR2 FQNEAQ (reference sequence). The DNA for the CDR3 is TGTGCCAGCAGCCCACACTCTAGCGGGGCGGCCGGGGACGAGCAGTACTTC. This sequence encodes CASSPHSSGAAGDEQYF.

For the CDR3, the DNA is TGTGCCAGCAGCTTGCAGTCAGTCCAAGAGACCCAGTACTTC. It translates to CASSLQSVQETQYF. The chain joins TRBV7-9 to TRBJ2-5; the D is unclear. This CDR3 spans 14 amino acids. Germline V lookup: CDR1 SEHNR, CDR2 FQNEAQ (reference sequence). Trimming removed 3 bases from V and 1 base from J, with 9 bases in between.

This chain joins TRBV9 and TRBJ2-1; D is possibly TRBD2 (5 bases). The germline gives CDR1 SGDLS, CDR2 YYNGEE. This CDR3 spans 13 amino acids. Trimming removed 0 bases at V and 6 bases at J, with 7 bases between. The CDR3 loop is CASSVGAVNEQFF. Here the CDR3 DNA reads TGTGCCAGCAGCGTAGGAGCGGTCAATGAGCAGTTCTTC. Complete variable domain (other parts from reference TRBV9 and TRBJ2-1): DSGVTQTPKHLITATGQRVTLRCSPRSGDLSVYWYQQSLDQGLQFLIQYYNGEERAKGNILERFSAQQFPDLHSELNLSSLELGDSALYFCASSVGAVNEQFFGPGTRLTVL.

The rearrangement uses TRBV9 and TRBJ1-2; D gene uncertain. Germline V lookup: CDR1 SGDLS, CDR2 YYNGEE. This CDR3 contains 16 residues. The V gene lost 0 bases and the J gene lost 3 bases, with 15 bases spanning the gap. The chain's CDR3 is CASSVARSGEDYGYTF. The DNA for the CDR3 is TGTGCCAGCAGCGTAGCCCGGAGCGGGGAGGACTATGGCTACACCTTC.

The chain recombines TRBV19 with TRBJ1-1; D may be TRBD1 (5 bases). CDR3 length: 11 residues. Trimming removed 4 bases at V and 11 bases at J, with 11 bases between. Germline CDR1 is LNHDA and CDR2 is SQIVND (reference sequence). The CDR3 is CASSTGTRAFF. The CDR3 coding sequence is TGTGCCAGTAGTACGGGGACTCGGGCTTTCTTT.

The chain employs TRBV6-1 and TRBJ2-1; D is unresolved. CDR1 MNHNS and CDR2 SASEGT come from the germline V gene. The CDR3 totals 13 residues. Trimming took 6 bases from V and 10 from J, leaving 16 bases between them. CDR3 in DNA: TGTGCCAGCAGCGATCTCCCGACACAGGAGCAGTTCTTC. Translation: CASSDLPTQEQFF.

This chain links TRBV6-5 with TRBJ1-6; D is unresolved. Germline CDR1 reads MNHEY; CDR2 reads SVGAGI. Trimming pared 2 bases from V and 9 bases from J, leaving 11 bases between. CDR3 length equals 14 residues. The CDR3 spells CASSYLEGGSPLHF. The CDR3 DNA sequence: TGTGCCAGCAGTTACCTGGAAGGTGGTTCACCCCTCCACTTT.

This chain connects TRBV3-1 (or the pseudogene TRBV3-2) to TRBJ1-2, with 8 nucleotides matching TRBD1. The CDR3 totals 16 residues. The V gene's germline CDR1 is LGHDT and CDR2 YNNKEL (reference sequence). The V segment lost 6 bases and the J segment 4 bases; nucleotides outside the gene matches: 13. DNA for the CDR3: TGTGCCAGCAGTCAACATTTGACAGGGGAGGGCTATGGCTACACCTTC. Protein: CASSQHLTGEGYGYTF.